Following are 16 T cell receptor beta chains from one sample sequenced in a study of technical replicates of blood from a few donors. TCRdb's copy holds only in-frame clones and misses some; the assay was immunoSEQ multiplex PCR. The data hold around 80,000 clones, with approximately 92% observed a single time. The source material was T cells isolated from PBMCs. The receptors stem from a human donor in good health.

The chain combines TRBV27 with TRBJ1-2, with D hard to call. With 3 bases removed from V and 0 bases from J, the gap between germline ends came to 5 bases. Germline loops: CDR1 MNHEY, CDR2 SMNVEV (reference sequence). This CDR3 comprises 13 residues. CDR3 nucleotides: TGTGCCAGCAGTTTTCTTGCTAACTATGGCTACACCTTC. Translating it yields CASSFLANYGYTF.

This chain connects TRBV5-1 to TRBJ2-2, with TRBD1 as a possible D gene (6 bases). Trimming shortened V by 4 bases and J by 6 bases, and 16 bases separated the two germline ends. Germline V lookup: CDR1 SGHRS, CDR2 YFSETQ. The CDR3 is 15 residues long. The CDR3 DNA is TGCGCCAGCAGCAAGCAGATTCAGGGGTCCGGGGAGCTGTTTTTT. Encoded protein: CASSKQIQGSGELFF.

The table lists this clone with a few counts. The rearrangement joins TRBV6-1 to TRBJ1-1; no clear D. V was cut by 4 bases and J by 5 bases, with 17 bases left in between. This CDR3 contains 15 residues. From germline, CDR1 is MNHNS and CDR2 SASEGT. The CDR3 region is CASSAPARGVTEAFF. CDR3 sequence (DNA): TGTGCCAGCAGTGCCCCAGCTAGAGGTGTAACTGAAGCTTTCTTT.

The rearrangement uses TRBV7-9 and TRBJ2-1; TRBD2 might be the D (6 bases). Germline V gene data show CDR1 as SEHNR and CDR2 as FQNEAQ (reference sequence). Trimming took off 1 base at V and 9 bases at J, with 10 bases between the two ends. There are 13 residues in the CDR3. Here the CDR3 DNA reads TGTGCCAGCAGCTTAGACGGGAGCGGTGAGCAGTTCTTC. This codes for CASSLDGSGEQFF.

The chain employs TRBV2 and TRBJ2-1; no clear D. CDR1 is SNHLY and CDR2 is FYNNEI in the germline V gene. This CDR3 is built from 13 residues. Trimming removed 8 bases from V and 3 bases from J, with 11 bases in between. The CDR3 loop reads CASDREVYNEQFF. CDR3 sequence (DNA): TGTGCCAGCGATCGAGAGGTCTACAATGAGCAGTTCTTC.

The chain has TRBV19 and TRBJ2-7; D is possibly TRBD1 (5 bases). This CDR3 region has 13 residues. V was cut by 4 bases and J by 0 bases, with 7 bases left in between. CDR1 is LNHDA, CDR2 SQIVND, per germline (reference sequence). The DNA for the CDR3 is TGTGCCAGTAGTAATACAGGCTCCTACGAGCAGTACTTC. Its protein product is CASSNTGSYEQYF.

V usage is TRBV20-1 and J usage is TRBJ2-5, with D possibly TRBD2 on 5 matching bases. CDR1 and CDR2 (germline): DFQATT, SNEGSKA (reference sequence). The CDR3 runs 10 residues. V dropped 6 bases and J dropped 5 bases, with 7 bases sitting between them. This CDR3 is CSARRETQYF. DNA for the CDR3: TGCAGTGCCCGGAGGGAGACCCAGTACTTC.

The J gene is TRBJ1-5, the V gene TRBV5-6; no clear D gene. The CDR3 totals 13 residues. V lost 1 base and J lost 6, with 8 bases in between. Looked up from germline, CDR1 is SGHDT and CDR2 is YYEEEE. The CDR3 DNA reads TGTGCCAGCAGCTTGAATTCTCGTCAGCCCCAGCATTTT. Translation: CASSLNSRQPQHF.

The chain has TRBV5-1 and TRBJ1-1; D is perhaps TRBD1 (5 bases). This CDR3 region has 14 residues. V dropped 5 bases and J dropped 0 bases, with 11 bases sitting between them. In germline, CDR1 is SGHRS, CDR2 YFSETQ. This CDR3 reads CASSSGLLNTEAFF. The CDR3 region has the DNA TGCGCCAGCAGTTCGGGACTCCTGAACACTGAAGCTTTCTTT.

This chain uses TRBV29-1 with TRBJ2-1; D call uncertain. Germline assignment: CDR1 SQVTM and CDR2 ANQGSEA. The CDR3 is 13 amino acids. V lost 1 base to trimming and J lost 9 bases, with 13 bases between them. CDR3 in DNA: TGCAGCGTTGAAGTATCAGTATCCGTTGAGCAGTTCTTC. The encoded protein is CSVEVSVSVEQFF.

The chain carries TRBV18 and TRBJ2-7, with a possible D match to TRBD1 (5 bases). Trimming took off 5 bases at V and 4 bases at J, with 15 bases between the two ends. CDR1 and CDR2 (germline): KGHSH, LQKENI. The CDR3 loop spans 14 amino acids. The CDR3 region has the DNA TGTGCCAGCTCATTCCAGGGAATTTCTTACGAGCAGTACTTC. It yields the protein CASSFQGISYEQYF.

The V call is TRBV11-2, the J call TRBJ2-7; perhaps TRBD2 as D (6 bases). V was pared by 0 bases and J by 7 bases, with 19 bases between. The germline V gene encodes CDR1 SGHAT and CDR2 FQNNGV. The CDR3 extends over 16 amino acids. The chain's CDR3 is CASSLDSGVAGREQYF. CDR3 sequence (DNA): TGTGCCAGCAGCTTAGATTCCGGGGTCGCGGGAAGAGAGCAGTACTTC.

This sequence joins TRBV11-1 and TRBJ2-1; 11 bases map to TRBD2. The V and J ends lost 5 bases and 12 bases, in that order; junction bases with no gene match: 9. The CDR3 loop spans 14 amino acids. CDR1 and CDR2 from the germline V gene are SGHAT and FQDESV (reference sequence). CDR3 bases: TGTGCCAGCAGCGAAACGGTAGCGGGAGGGGGGCAGTTCTTC. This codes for CASSETVAGGGQFF.

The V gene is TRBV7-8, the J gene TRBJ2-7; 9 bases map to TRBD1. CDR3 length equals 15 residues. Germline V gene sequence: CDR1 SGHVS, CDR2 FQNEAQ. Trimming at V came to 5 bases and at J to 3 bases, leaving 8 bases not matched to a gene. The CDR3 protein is CASSDRQGDVYEQYF. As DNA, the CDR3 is TGTGCCAGCAGCGACCGACAGGGGGACGTCTACGAGCAGTACTTC.

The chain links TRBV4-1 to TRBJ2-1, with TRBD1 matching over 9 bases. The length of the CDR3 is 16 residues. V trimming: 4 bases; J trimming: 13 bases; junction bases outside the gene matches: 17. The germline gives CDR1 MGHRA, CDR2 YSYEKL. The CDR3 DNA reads TGCGCCAGCAGCCCAACCCTAACCACGGGACAGGGTATACAGTTCTTC. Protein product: CASSPTLTTGQGIQFF.

CDR3 residues: CASSLGSWPTEAFF. CDR3 DNA sequence: TGTGCCAGCAGCTTAGGGTCCTGGCCCACTGAAGCTTTCTTT. The V gene is TRBV7-9, the J gene TRBJ1-1; D gene unclear. This CDR3 comprises 14 residues. With 1 base removed from V and 4 bases from J, the gap between germline ends came to 10 bases. The germline gives CDR1 SEHNR, CDR2 FQNEAQ (reference sequence).